Listed below are T cell receptor beta chains from one sample, sequenced in a study of memory CD4+ T cells and cytomegalovirus serostatus. Generated by immunoSEQ multiplex PCR, the TCRdb table keeps only in-frame clones and is missing some. The sample has tens of thousands of clones, around four fifths seen once. The specimen was memory CD4+ T cells from blood. The source is an adult in good health and CMV-seronegative. Some clones in this sample may be carry-over from other donors' samples. Both conserved end residues are part of each CDR3. D genes are given only for firm matches. Expanded clones are given a class, and other clones once, few, many or no size at all.

clone_size j_call v_call d_call cdr3_aa cdr3_nt
. TRBJ1-1 TRBV7-2 TRBD1 CASSFPGQKTAFF TGTGCCAGCAGCTTCCCGGGACAGAAGACAGCTTTCTTT
. TRBJ1-5 TRBV19 . CASSIEGVQPQHF TGTGCCAGTAGTATAGAAGGGGTACAGCCCCAGCATTTT
. TRBJ1-5 TRBV10-3 . CAIKSQRGGIDQPQHF TGTGCCATCAAATCCCAGAGGGGGGGGATCGATCAGCCCCAGCATTTT
. TRBJ1-1 TRBV23-1 . CASSRGFF TGCGCCAGCAGTCGGGGTTTCTTT
. TRBJ2-1 TRBV20-1 . CSAVGYNEQFF TGCAGTGCGGTAGGTTACAATGAGCAGTTCTTC
once TRBJ1-3 TRBV6-6 . CASSPLASSGNTIYF TGTGCCAGCAGTCCGCTGGCCTCATCTGGAAACACCATATATTTT
. TRBJ1-2 TRBV4-1 . CASSLRQEPNYGYTF TGCGCCAGCAGCTTACGACAGGAGCCAAACTATGGCTACACCTTC
. TRBJ1-2 TRBV6-5 TRBD1 CASSSRTGTSNYGYTF TGTGCCAGCAGTTCCCGGACAGGGACTTCTAACTATGGCTACACCTTC
. TRBJ1-3 TRBV30 . CAWSVGQGNTIYF TGTGCCTGGAGTGTAGGGCAGGGAAACACCATATATTTT
. TRBJ2-7 TRBV7-8 . CASSSNYEQYF TGTGCCAGCAGCTCCAACTACGAGCAGTACTTC
. TRBJ1-1 TRBV7-2 TRBD1 CASSSPPDRALQAFF TGTGCCAGCAGTTCACCCCCGGACAGGGCATTACAAGCTTTCTTT
once TRBJ1-1 TRBV27 TRBD1 CASSSSGTAGIEAFF TGTGCCAGCAGCTCCTCCGGGACAGCTGGGATTGAAGCTTTCTTT
. TRBJ2-6 TRBV28 TRBD1 CASRQTGAGANVLTF TGTGCCAGCAGACAGACAGGGGCCGGGGCCAACGTCCTGACTTTC
. TRBJ1-5 TRBV4-3 . CASSQDLNLRNQPQHF TGCGCCAGCAGCCAAGATCTCAACCTAAGAAATCAGCCCCAGCATTTT
. TRBJ2-2 TRBV9 . CASSVVTGELFF TGTGCCAGCAGCGTAGTCACCGGGGAGCTGTTTTTT
few TRBJ1-1 TRBV7-6 . CASSAGGNTEAFF TGTGCCAGCAGTGCGGGGGGGAACACTGAAGCTTTCTTT
few TRBJ1-1 TRBV4-2 . CASSPGPGGGTEAFF TGTGCCAGCAGCCCCGGCCCCGGCGGTGGGACTGAAGCTTTCTTT
. TRBJ1-5 TRBV19 TRBD1 CASRSGTGGNQPQHF TGTGCCAGTAGATCCGGGACAGGCGGGAATCAGCCCCAGCATTTT
. TRBJ2-3 TRBV5-1 TRBD2 CASSLAGISSGGFTDTQYF TGCGCCAGCAGCTTGGCTGGGATCTCTAGCGGGGGTTTCACAGATACGCAGTATTTT
medium-sized TRBJ1-1 TRBV2 TRBD1 CASSAGTGRTEAFF TGTGCCAGCTCCGCCGGGACAGGGAGAACTGAAGCTTTCTTT
few TRBJ1-1 TRBV27 . CASSKQGAYTEAFF TGTGCCAGCAGTAAACAGGGTGCGTACACTGAAGCTTTCTTT
. TRBJ1-3 TRBV9 . CASSVGHGSGNTIYF TGTGCCAGCAGCGTAGGACACGGTTCTGGAAACACCATATATTTT
few TRBJ1-1 TRBV19 . CASSIEGRGAFF TGTGCCAGTAGTATTGAGGGTCGTGGAGCTTTCTTT
few TRBJ2-5 TRBV7-9 . CASSPGDYKHGAQYF TGTGCCAGCAGCCCAGGGGACTACAAACACGGGGCCCAGTACTTC
. TRBJ2-1 TRBV27 TRBD1 CASSQQGQSYNEQFF TGTGCCAGCAGTCAACAGGGACAGTCCTACAATGAGCAGTTCTTC
. TRBJ1-2 TRBV14 . CASSQDTKSGPTF TGTGCCAGCAGCCAAGATACGAAGTCGGGGCCGACCTTC
once TRBJ1-1 TRBV5-1 . CASSLASGLNTEAFF TGCGCCAGCAGCTTGGCCAGCGGCCTGAACACTGAAGCTTTCTTT
. TRBJ1-1 TRBV11-3 . CASSPGGRREAFF TGTGCCAGCAGCCCAGGAGGTCGCCGTGAAGCTTTCTTT
. TRBJ2-3 TRBV19 TRBD2 CASSFRTSSMTDTQYF TGTGCCAGTAGTTTCCGGACTAGCAGTATGACAGATACGCAGTATTTT
few TRBJ2-7 TRBV19 . CASTGRGAYEQYF TGTGCCAGTACCGGCAGGGGAGCCTACGAGCAGTACTTC
. TRBJ2-1 TRBV11-2 TRBD2 CASSIQRGGWNEQFF TGTGCCAGCAGCATTCAGCGGGGGGGGTGGAATGAGCAGTTCTTC
. TRBJ1-1 TRBV20-1 . CSADSYTEAFF TGCAGTGCGGACAGTTACACTGAAGCTTTCTTT
. TRBJ1-6 TRBV6-4 . CAMPPRVPWSPLHF TGTGCCATGCCCCCCCGGGTCCCTTGGTCACCCCTCCACTTT
. TRBJ1-2 TRBV10-3 TRBD1 CAITFTGTGRDYTF TGTGCCATCACCTTCACCGGGACAGGGAGGGACTACACCTTC
. TRBJ2-6 TRBV5-1 TRBD1 CASSLVQGASGANVLTF TGCGCCAGCAGCTTGGTACAGGGGGCTTCTGGGGCCAACGTCCTGACTTTC
. TRBJ2-2 TRBV2 . CASKRNGQNTGELFF TGTGCCAGCAAGAGAAATGGACAGAACACCGGGGAGCTGTTTTTT
. TRBJ2-5 TRBV5-1 . CASSLAQTQYF TGCGCCAGCAGCTTGGCTCAGACCCAGTACTTC
few TRBJ2-2 TRBV29-1 TRBD1 CSARTGTGSTGELFF TGCAGCGCCCGTACCGGGACAGGGAGCACCGGGGAGCTGTTTTTT